A selection of T cell receptor beta chains follows, all from one sample in a study of graft-versus-host responses after intestinal transplantation. These receptors' targets are unknown. The method was immunoSEQ multiplex PCR; TCRdb's version includes in-frame clones alone and lacks a portion of them. Seen here are 71,000 or so clones, less than 95% observed once, and the top ten hold approximately 1.3%. The source material was unstimulated CD8+ T cells sorted from spleen or lymph node cells, sampled before intestinal transplant. All receptors come from a human donor who received an intestinal transplant. Both conserved end residues are part of each CDR3. A D gene is named only where the DNA matches it firmly. Not every row has a clone size; where given, it reads once, few, many or a size class.

d_gene: -
j_gene: TRBJ1-1
abundance: -
v_gene: TRBV9
CDR3aa: CASSVPDGEEAFF
CDR3nt: TGTGCCAGCAGCGTCCCAGACGGAGAGGAAGCTTTCTTT

d_gene: TRBD1
j_gene: TRBJ2-5
abundance: few
v_gene: TRBV10-1
CDR3aa: CASSESLDREETQYF
CDR3nt: TGCGCCAGCAGTGAGTCCTTAGACAGGGAGGAGACCCAGTACTTC

d_gene: -
j_gene: TRBJ1-1
abundance: -
v_gene: TRBV9
CDR3aa: CASSVGTGRDTEAFF
CDR3nt: TGTGCCAGCAGCGTAGGAACAGGGAGGGACACTGAAGCTTTCTTT

d_gene: TRBD1
j_gene: TRBJ1-1
abundance: few
v_gene: TRBV5-6
CDR3aa: CASSLGDSEAFF
CDR3nt: TGTGCCAGCAGCTTGGGGGACAGCGAAGCTTTCTTT

d_gene: -
j_gene: TRBJ1-2
abundance: -
v_gene: TRBV4-1
CDR3aa: CASSQITEYSYGYTF
CDR3nt: TGCGCCAGCAGCCAGATCACAGAGTATAGCTATGGCTACACCTTC

d_gene: -
j_gene: TRBJ2-2
abundance: -
v_gene: TRBV21-1
CDR3aa: CASSRVAGRGTGELFF
CDR3nt: TGTGCCAGCAGCCGCGTGGCCGGTCGCGGTACCGGGGAGCTGTTTTTT

d_gene: TRBD1
j_gene: TRBJ1-1
abundance: -
v_gene: TRBV2
CDR3aa: CACTGVTEAFF
CDR3nt: TGTGCCTGTACAGGGGTCACTGAAGCTTTCTTT

d_gene: TRBD1
j_gene: TRBJ2-3
abundance: -
v_gene: TRBV19
CDR3aa: CASSPTGPDDTQYF
CDR3nt: TGTGCCAGTAGCCCGACAGGGCCTGATGATACGCAGTATTTT

d_gene: TRBD1
j_gene: TRBJ1-4
abundance: -
v_gene: TRBV5-5
CDR3aa: CASSPGTAGHEKLFF
CDR3nt: TGTGCCAGCAGCCCCGGGACAGCTGGCCATGAAAAACTGTTTTTT

d_gene: -
j_gene: TRBJ2-7
abundance: -
v_gene: TRBV7-8
CDR3aa: CASSLLPGLYEQYF
CDR3nt: TGTGCCAGCAGCCTTTTGCCGGGTCTATACGAGCAGTACTTC

d_gene: TRBD2
j_gene: TRBJ2-7
abundance: -
v_gene: TRBV4-1
CDR3aa: CASSHQPSGNEQYF
CDR3nt: TGCGCCAGCAGCCATCAGCCTAGCGGCAACGAGCAGTACTTC

d_gene: -
j_gene: TRBJ1-1
abundance: -
v_gene: TRBV6-1
CDR3aa: CATINTEAFF
CDR3nt: TGTGCGACAATTAACACTGAAGCTTTCTTT

d_gene: -
j_gene: TRBJ1-1
abundance: -
v_gene: TRBV5-6
CDR3aa: CASSPPGNTEAFF
CDR3nt: TGTGCCAGCAGCCCCCCGGGGAACACTGAAGCTTTCTTT

d_gene: TRBD2
j_gene: TRBJ2-3
abundance: -
v_gene: TRBV6-5
CDR3aa: CASSYGGGTDTQYF
CDR3nt: TGTGCCAGCAGTTACGGGGGGGGCACAGATACGCAGTATTTT

d_gene: TRBD2
j_gene: TRBJ2-3
abundance: -
v_gene: TRBV10-3
CDR3aa: CAIRPGLATDTQYF
CDR3nt: TGTGCCATCAGGCCGGGACTAGCGACAGATACGCAGTATTTT

d_gene: -
j_gene: TRBJ1-4
abundance: -
v_gene: TRBV7-2
CDR3aa: CASSQPGYLDEKLFF
CDR3nt: TGTGCCAGCAGCCAACCAGGGTATTTGGATGAAAAACTGTTTTTT

d_gene: -
j_gene: TRBJ1-1
abundance: -
v_gene: TRBV6-5
CDR3aa: CASKDSLNTEAFF
CDR3nt: TGTGCCAGCAAAGACAGCCTGAACACTGAAGCTTTCTTT

d_gene: -
j_gene: TRBJ1-2
abundance: -
v_gene: TRBV29-1
CDR3aa: CSVWWGDGYTF
CDR3nt: TGCAGCGTTTGGTGGGGGGATGGCTACACCTTC

d_gene: -
j_gene: TRBJ2-7
abundance: once
v_gene: TRBV6-6
CDR3aa: CASSLAPLVSSYEQYF
CDR3nt: TGTGCCAGCAGTCTAGCCCCTCTAGTAAGCTCCTACGAGCAGTACTTC

d_gene: -
j_gene: TRBJ2-7
abundance: -
v_gene: TRBV9
CDR3aa: CASSVAGGSLYEQYF
CDR3nt: TGTGCCAGCAGCGTAGCCGGGGGTAGTTTGTACGAGCAGTACTTC

d_gene: TRBD1
j_gene: TRBJ2-3
abundance: -
v_gene: TRBV10-3
CDR3aa: CAIRNPRDRNTDTQYF
CDR3nt: TGTGCCATCAGAAACCCCCGGGACAGGAACACAGATACGCAGTATTTT

d_gene: -
j_gene: TRBJ2-5
abundance: -
v_gene: TRBV6-1
CDR3aa: CASSERRTGYQGPDQETQYF
CDR3nt: TGTGCCAGCAGTGAGAGGAGAACGGGATATCAGGGGCCCGATCAAGAGACCCAGTACTTC

d_gene: -
j_gene: TRBJ2-7
abundance: -
v_gene: TRBV7-8
CDR3aa: CASSFGTGESYEQYF
CDR3nt: TGTGCCAGCAGCTTTGGGACGGGGGAGTCCTACGAGCAGTACTTC

d_gene: -
j_gene: TRBJ1-5
abundance: -
v_gene: TRBV14
CDR3aa: CASSPYGVNQPQHF
CDR3nt: TGTGCCAGCAGCCCCTACGGGGTCAATCAGCCCCAGCATTTT

d_gene: TRBD1
j_gene: TRBJ1-1
abundance: -
v_gene: TRBV19
CDR3aa: CASSVLWGDRRRTEAFF
CDR3nt: TGTGCCAGTAGTGTCCTTTGGGGGGACAGGAGACGAACTGAAGCTTTCTTT

d_gene: -
j_gene: TRBJ1-1
abundance: -
v_gene: TRBV13
CDR3aa: CASSLFGIMNTEAFF
CDR3nt: TGTGCCAGCAGCTTATTTGGCATAATGAACACTGAAGCTTTCTTT

d_gene: TRBD1
j_gene: TRBJ1-6
abundance: -
v_gene: TRBV7-6
CDR3aa: CASSTSPGGNSPLHF
CDR3nt: TGTGCCAGCAGCACCTCCCCAGGGGGAAATTCACCCCTCCACTTT

d_gene: -
j_gene: TRBJ2-2
abundance: -
v_gene: TRBV2
CDR3aa: CARTTSSGELFF
CDR3nt: TGTGCCAGGACCACTAGTTCCGGGGAGCTGTTTTTT

d_gene: -
j_gene: TRBJ2-1
abundance: -
v_gene: TRBV19
CDR3aa: CASSATSRGPQFF
CDR3nt: TGTGCCAGTAGTGCAACTAGCCGTGGTCCTCAGTTCTTC

d_gene: -
j_gene: TRBJ2-3
abundance: -
v_gene: TRBV2
CDR3aa: CASRRGTLSTDTQYF
CDR3nt: TGTGCCAGCAGGCGGGGGACACTCAGCACAGATACGCAGTATTTT

d_gene: -
j_gene: TRBJ1-1
abundance: -
v_gene: TRBV4-1
CDR3aa: CASSQSLNTEAFF
CDR3nt: TGCGCCAGCAGCCAATCCTTGAACACTGAAGCTTTCTTT

d_gene: TRBD2
j_gene: TRBJ2-7
abundance: -
v_gene: TRBV9
CDR3aa: CASSPAGGPDEQYF
CDR3nt: TGTGCCAGCAGCCCAGCGGGGGGGCCGGACGAGCAGTACTTC

d_gene: -
j_gene: TRBJ1-1
abundance: -
v_gene: TRBV29-1
CDR3aa: CSVEWGVGSEAFF
CDR3nt: TGCAGCGTTGAGTGGGGGGTGGGTTCTGAAGCTTTCTTT

d_gene: -
j_gene: TRBJ2-7
abundance: -
v_gene: TRBV11-2
CDR3aa: CASSLDRPGLSSYEQYF
CDR3nt: TGTGCCAGCAGCTTAGATCGACCAGGCCTAAGCTCCTACGAGCAGTACTTC

d_gene: -
j_gene: TRBJ2-5
abundance: -
v_gene: TRBV7-6
CDR3aa: CASSFGAETQYF
CDR3nt: TGTGCCAGCAGCTTTGGAGCGGAGACCCAGTACTTC

d_gene: -
j_gene: TRBJ1-1
abundance: once
v_gene: TRBV4-1
CDR3aa: CASSQGDSEAFF
CDR3nt: TGCGCCAGCAGCCAGGGTGACAGTGAAGCTTTCTTT

d_gene: -
j_gene: TRBJ1-5
abundance: -
v_gene: TRBV6-5
CDR3aa: CASSPGQSGQPQHF
CDR3nt: TGTGCCAGCAGCCCTGGACAGTCGGGTCAGCCCCAGCATTTT

d_gene: TRBD2
j_gene: TRBJ2-7
abundance: -
v_gene: TRBV13
CDR3aa: CASSSPGLAGEHPSYEQYF
CDR3nt: TGTGCCAGCAGCTCCCCGGGACTAGCGGGGGAACATCCCTCCTACGAGCAGTACTTC

d_gene: -
j_gene: TRBJ1-2
abundance: -
v_gene: TRBV27
CDR3aa: CASSGGTGYTF
CDR3nt: TGTGCCAGCAGTGGGGGCACTGGCTACACCTTC

d_gene: -
j_gene: TRBJ2-5
abundance: -
v_gene: TRBV9
CDR3aa: CASSASQETQYF
CDR3nt: TGTGCCAGCAGCGCGAGCCAAGAGACCCAGTACTTC

d_gene: -
j_gene: TRBJ1-3
abundance: -
v_gene: TRBV19
CDR3aa: CASSTGESSGNTIYF
CDR3nt: TGTGCCAGTAGTACCGGGGAGTCCTCTGGAAACACCATATATTTT

d_gene: TRBD1
j_gene: TRBJ1-2
abundance: -
v_gene: TRBV4-1
CDR3aa: CASRAGTDNGYTF
CDR3nt: TGCGCCAGCAGAGCCGGGACAGACAATGGCTACACCTTC

d_gene: TRBD1
j_gene: TRBJ2-4
abundance: -
v_gene: TRBV7-9
CDR3aa: CASSLPTPTGGMNIQYF
CDR3nt: TGTGCCAGCAGCTTACCCACCCCGACAGGGGGCATGAACATTCAGTACTTC

d_gene: -
j_gene: TRBJ2-7
abundance: -
v_gene: TRBV5-4
CDR3aa: CASSLAGGTYEQYF
CDR3nt: TGTGCCAGCAGCTTGGCCGGCGGAACCTACGAGCAGTACTTC

d_gene: -
j_gene: TRBJ1-5
abundance: -
v_gene: TRBV5-8
CDR3aa: CASSQNQPQHF
CDR3nt: TGTGCCAGCAGCCAGAATCAGCCCCAGCATTTT

d_gene: -
j_gene: TRBJ1-1
abundance: few
v_gene: TRBV7-2
CDR3aa: CASSFLSQEAFF
CDR3nt: TGTGCCAGCAGCTTCCTTTCCCAGGAAGCTTTCTTT

d_gene: -
j_gene: TRBJ1-2
abundance: -
v_gene: TRBV27
CDR3aa: CASRNTNYPHYGYTF
CDR3nt: TGTGCCAGCAGAAACACAAATTACCCCCACTATGGCTACACCTTC

d_gene: -
j_gene: TRBJ2-7
abundance: -
v_gene: TRBV4-1
CDR3aa: CASSQDFRENSYEQYF
CDR3nt: TGCGCCAGCAGCCAAGATTTCCGGGAAAACTCCTACGAGCAGTACTTC